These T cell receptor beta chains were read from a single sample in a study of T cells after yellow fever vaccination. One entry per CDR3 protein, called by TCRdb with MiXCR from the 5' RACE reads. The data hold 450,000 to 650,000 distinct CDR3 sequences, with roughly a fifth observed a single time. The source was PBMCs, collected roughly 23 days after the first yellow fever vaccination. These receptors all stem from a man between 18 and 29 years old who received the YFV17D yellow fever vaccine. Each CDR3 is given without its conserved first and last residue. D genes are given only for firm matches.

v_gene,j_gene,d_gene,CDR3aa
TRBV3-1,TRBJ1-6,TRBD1,ASSLHRGVNNSPLH
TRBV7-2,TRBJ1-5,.,ASSFLSGVGQPQH
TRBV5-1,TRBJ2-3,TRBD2,ASRDGTSGSTDTQY
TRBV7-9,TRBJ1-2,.,ASSADSLLRYT
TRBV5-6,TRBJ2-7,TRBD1,ASSYGQGTYEQY
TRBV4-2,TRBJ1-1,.,ASSQDRVWTEAF
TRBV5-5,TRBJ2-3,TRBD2,ASSSRAGGRTDTQY
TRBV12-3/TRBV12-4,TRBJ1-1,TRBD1,ASSLDRPSKAF
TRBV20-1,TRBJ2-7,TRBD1,SAGRGTGSYEQY
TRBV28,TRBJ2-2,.,ASSPSVIRTGELF
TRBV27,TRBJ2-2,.,ASSLYQNTGELF
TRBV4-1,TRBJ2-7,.,ASSQGRQGRQY
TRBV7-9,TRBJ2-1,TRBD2,ASSLGSAGVLYNEQF